Listed below are T cell receptor beta chains from one sample, sequenced in a study of cytomegalovirus exposure and HLA in healthy donors. The assay was immunoSEQ multiplex PCR, and TCRdb's table has in-frame clones only and misses some. The table shows about 43,000 clones, with 81% occurring only once. The sequenced sample was PBMCs. These receptors all come from a man aged 50-60 years in good health and CMV-seronegative. Each CDR3 is given with its conserved first and last residue. The D gene is left open where the match is weak. Rows give clone size only sometimes, using once, few, many, or a class for an expanded clone.

V	J	D	size	DNA	CDR3
TRBV2	TRBJ2-5	.	.	TGTGCCAGCAGGGAGGTAGGCCAACCCGAGACCCAGTACTTC	CASREVGQPETQYF
TRBV10-1	TRBJ1-5	TRBD1	few	TGCGCCAGCAGTGAGGTGTCCGCAGGGGGACAGCCCCAGCATTTT	CASSEVSAGGQPQHF
TRBV5-6	TRBJ2-2	.	.	TGTGCCAGCAGGTCCGTTAGGGGCACCGGGGAGCTGTTTTTT	CASRSVRGTGELFF
TRBV6-6	TRBJ1-5	.	.	TGTGCCAGCAGTCAAACAGGTAGCAATCAGCCCCAGCATTTT	CASSQTGSNQPQHF
TRBV6-6	TRBJ1-2	.	.	TGTGCCAGCAGGGCCGGAGGAGCTAACTATGGCTACACCTTC	CASRAGGANYGYTF
TRBV30	TRBJ2-3	.	.	TGTGCCTGGGTGGGCAGCACAGATACGCAGTATTTT	CAWVGSTDTQYF
TRBV27	TRBJ2-7	.	.	TGTGCCAGCAGTCCCATCGGAGGAGAGCAGTACTTC	CASSPIGGEQYF
TRBV6-5	TRBJ1-1	TRBD1	.	TGTGCCAGCAGTTCGCAGACAGGGACGAACACTGAAGCTTTCTTT	CASSSQTGTNTEAFF
TRBV9	TRBJ1-1	.	.	TGTGCCAGCAGCGTGTCGAGCAACACTGAAGCTTTCTTT	CASSVSSNTEAFF
TRBV7-9	TRBJ2-2	.	few	TGTTCCAGCAGAACAGGGAACACCGGGGAGCTGTTTTTT	CSSRTGNTGELFF
TRBV9	TRBJ2-1	TRBD2	.	TGTGCCAGCAGCGCGCCTAGCGGGAGGGCCACCTACAATGAGCAGTTCTTC	CASSAPSGRATYNEQFF
TRBV18	TRBJ2-7	TRBD1	.	TGTGCCAGCTCGCCCGGACAGGGCGGCGAGCAGTACTTC	CASSPGQGGEQYF
TRBV7-9	TRBJ2-3	TRBD2	.	TGTGCCAGCAGCTTACTAATAAGACTAGCGGGGCTCACAGATACGCAGTATTTT	CASSLLIRLAGLTDTQYF
TRBV6-1	TRBJ2-7	TRBD2	.	TGTGCCAGCGAGGGGAGGGATGCCTACGAGCAGTACTTC	CASEGRDAYEQYF
TRBV2	TRBJ2-2	TRBD1	.	TGTGCCAGCAGCAATGACAGGGCGAACACCGGGGAGCTGTTTTTT	CASSNDRANTGELFF